The present entry profiles one TCR beta chain with its context. Germline V gene sequence: CDR1 LGHDT, CDR2 YNNKEL (reference sequence). V was clipped by 0 bases and J by 8 bases; unmatched bases: 8. The length of the CDR3 is 15 residues. Alongside a J-beta primer mix, a sample-barcoded 5' primer served in a second PCR lasting about 7 to 11 cycles. TCRdb re-called the 5' RACE reads through MiXCR, storing one row per CDR3 protein. The table includes roughly 730,000 distinct CDR3 sequences, more than 55% detected once. The sample comes from a study of blood T cells in healthy people across ages. The sequencing sample was made of blood. The V call is TRBV3-1, the J call TRBJ1-2; 8 nucleotides align to TRBD1. This receptor was obtained from a man aged 40-55 years in good health. The CDR3: CASSQDLVDRAGYTF. The CDR3 DNA sequence: TGTGCCAGCAGCCAAGATCTCGTGGACAGGGCCGGCTACACCTTC. The whole variable domain, remainder taken from reference TRBV3-1 and TRBJ1-2, is DTAVSQTPKYLVTQMGNDKSIKCEQNLGHDTMYWYKQDSKKFLKIMFSYNNKELIINETVPNRFSPKSPDKAHLNLHINSLELGDSAVYFCASSQDLVDRAGYTFGSGTRLTVV.